These 18 T cell receptor beta chains were sequenced from one sample in a study of shared clonotypes between healthy human individuals (dated by TCRdb to the early 2020s). Library construction relied on the immunoSEQ multiplex PCR assay. TCRdb provides this immuneACCESS table in a form limited to in-frame rearrangements. Some clones are lacking; in checked studies, under half of them reflect an unresolved V gene, and why the rest are absent is not known. The sample table lists roughly 500,000 clones, less than 85% of them with a count of one. 10% to 15% of the sample is held by the ten biggest clonotypes. What was sequenced was PBMCs. The receptors derive from a woman in her thirties or forties in good health. Some clones in this sample may be carry-over from other donors' samples.

The rearrangement joins TRBV5-1 to TRBJ2-2; TRBD2 matches 7 bases. V was pared by 7 bases and J by 4 bases, with 7 bases of the junction left unmatched. Germline lookup yields CDR1 SGHRS and CDR2 YFSETQ. The CDR3 has 14 amino acids. As DNA, the CDR3 is TGCGCCAGCTTGGGAGGGGCCTCCACCGGGGAGCTGTTTTTT. Translation gives CASLGGASTGELFF.

DNA of the CDR3: TGTGCCAGCAGTTTATGGACAGAGGTTGCCGGGGAGCTGTTTTTT. Its protein is CASSLWTEVAGELFF. The chain recombines TRBV28 with TRBJ2-2; D might be TRBD1 (5 bases). Germline CDR1 reads MDHEN; CDR2 reads SYDVKM. The CDR3 consists of 15 residues. The V end was cut by 0 bases, the J end by 6 bases, with 11 bases between.

This clone was counted once. One end of the junction is discordant with germline, which a read error may explain. The chain joins TRBV11-2 to TRBJ1-2; D is uncertain. CDR3 size: 12 residues. Germline V lookup: CDR1 SGHAT, CDR2 FQNNGV. CDR3 coding DNA: TGTGCCAGCAGCTTAGGAGGGTTTTGGGCCCACTTC. It translates to CASSLGGFWAHF.

The chain is built from TRBV5-1 and TRBJ1-6; D is ambiguous. Germline CDR1 SGHRS, CDR2 YFSETQ. This CDR3 contains 16 residues. V was cut by 1 base and J by 7 bases, with 15 bases left in between. CDR3 protein: CASSLLGDTVNSPLHF. The CDR3 nucleotides read TGCGCCAGCAGCTTGCTAGGAGACACCGTGAATTCACCCCTCCACTTT. The entire variable domain, with the rest obtained from reference TRBV5-1 and TRBJ1-6, is as follows: KAGVTQTPRYLIKTRGQQVTLSCSPISGHRSVSWYQQTPGQGLQFLFEYFSETQRNKGNFPGRFSGRQFSNSRSEMNVSTLELGDSALYLCASSLLGDTVNSPLHFGNGTRLTVT.

The chain combines TRBV18 with TRBJ2-2; D is possibly TRBD1 (5 bases). Germline V gene lookup returns CDR1 KGHSH and CDR2 LQKENI. The CDR3 is 14 residues long. Trimming left V 3 bases short and J 5 bases short, with 10 bases between. The CDR3 region is CASSPDGQTGELFF. The CDR3 nucleotides are TGTGCCAGCTCACCCGACGGACAAACCGGGGAGCTGTTTTTT.

In its sample, this clone was seen many times. V is TRBV28 and J is TRBJ2-7, with D perhaps given as TRBD1 or TRBD2 (5 bases each). CDR3 length: 16 residues. V lost 6 bases to trimming and J lost 2 bases, with 20 bases between them. From germline, CDR1 is MDHEN and CDR2 SYDVKM. CDR3 amino acids: CASRPATGLPPYEQYF. For the CDR3, the DNA is TGTGCCAGCAGGCCTGCCACGGGGCTCCCGCCCTACGAGCAGTACTTC.

The chain employs TRBV19 and TRBJ1-2, with 7 nucleotides matching TRBD1. J was trimmed by 4 bases and V by 5 bases; bases with no gene match: 16. In germline, CDR1 is LNHDA, CDR2 SQIVND (reference sequence). The CDR3 runs to 17 residues. CDR3 nucleotides: TGTGCCAGTAGTGGAGGGGCCGGACAGGACGGATTCTATGGCTACACCTTC. It translates to CASSGGAGQDGFYGYTF.

The chain is built from TRBV5-4 and TRBJ2-3; 10 nucleotides agree with TRBD2. Looked up from germline, CDR1 is SGHNT and CDR2 is YYREEE (reference sequence). The CDR3 is 17 residues long. V trimming: 5 bases; J trimming: 1 base; junction bases outside the gene matches: 10. In DNA form, the CDR3 reads TGTGCCAGCAGTAAAAACGCAGGGACTAGCGGCACAGATACGCAGTATTTT. Translation gives CASSKNAGTSGTDTQYF.

The chain combines TRBV18 with TRBJ1-2; 10 nucleotides agree with TRBD1. Germline loops: CDR1 KGHSH, CDR2 LQKENI. The CDR3 totals 14 residues. Germline trimming cut 2 bases from V and 7 bases from J; bases unmatched to any gene: 4. The CDR3 region is CASSPEGQGSGYTF. As DNA, the CDR3 is TGTGCCAGCTCACCAGAGGGACAGGGGTCTGGCTACACCTTC. The whole variable domain, remainder taken from reference TRBV18 and TRBJ1-2, is NAGVMQNPRHLVRRRGQEARLRCSPMKGHSHVYWYRQLPEEGLKFMVYLQKENIIDESGMPKERFSAEFPKEGPSILRIQQVVRGDSAAYFCASSPEGQGSGYTFGSGTRLTVV.

A remark on this clone: The sample contains more than one DNA sequence encoding this CDR3. The J gene is TRBJ1-2, the V gene TRBV28, with D perhaps matching TRBD1 (6 bases). CDR3 size: 14 residues. V was shortened by 2 bases and J by 4 bases, with 11 bases between the two germline ends. CDR1 and CDR2 from the germline V gene are MDHEN and SYDVKM. The CDR3 here is CASSLGGLSYGYTF. The CDR3 DNA follows: TGTGCCAGCAGTTTAGGGGGGCTGAGCTATGGCTACACCTTC.

This sequence joins TRBV6-5 and TRBJ1-4, with 7 nucleotides matching TRBD1. The V segment lost 2 bases and the J segment 10 bases; nucleotides outside the gene matches: 10. The CDR3 is 15 residues long. Germline CDR1 MNHEY, CDR2 SVGAGI. The CDR3 sequence is CASSYHWEGAGKLFF. In DNA form, the CDR3 reads TGTGCCAGCAGTTACCACTGGGAGGGGGCAGGAAAACTGTTTTTT.

The rearrangement uses TRBV12-2 and TRBJ2-7; no check of the table's D call, TRBD2, against the DNA was made. TRBV12-2 is tagged as a pseudogene. The CDR3 is 16 amino acids. CDR3 residues: CASRLAEREVPYEQYF. The CDR3 DNA follows: TGTGCAAGTCGCTTAGCGGAGCGGGAGGTCCCCTACGAGCAGTACTTC.

The V call is TRBV30, the J call TRBJ1-6, with TRBD1 as a possible D gene (5 bases). The CDR3 has 16 residues. CDR1 is GTSNPN, CDR2 SVGIG, per germline (reference sequence). Trimming removed 2 bases from V and 6 bases from J, with 17 bases in between. CDR3 region: CAWSRPERGLNSPLHF. CDR3 DNA sequence: TGTGCCTGGAGTAGGCCTGAGCGGGGACTTAATTCACCCCTCCACTTT.

J is TRBJ2-2 and V is TRBV19; D call uncertain. Germline V gene data show CDR1 as LNHDA and CDR2 as SQIVND (reference sequence). Trimming left V 3 bases short and J 2 bases short, with 7 bases between. The CDR3 length is 14 residues. In DNA, the CDR3 is TGTGCCAGTAGTATTTCTACTAACACCGGGGAGCTGTTTTTT. Protein product: CASSISTNTGELFF.

This clone was observed a single time. The chain recombines TRBV9 with TRBJ2-5; D might be TRBD2 (6 bases). The CDR3 contains 15 residues. Trimming shortened V by 6 bases and J by 2 bases, and 17 bases separated the two germline ends. Germline V lookup: CDR1 SGDLS, CDR2 YYNGEE. DNA of the CDR3: TGTGCCAGCACCACCGGGACTCCGGAACAAGAGACCCAGTACTTC. Protein: CASTTGTPEQETQYF.

The V gene is TRBV30, the J gene TRBJ2-7; D uncertain. Per the germline V gene, CDR1 is GTSNPN and CDR2 is SVGIG (reference sequence). This CDR3 spans 9 amino acids. Trimming left V 7 bases short and J 9 bases short, with 10 bases between. The CDR3 DNA reads TGTGCCTTCCGTGGTGTGCAGTACTTC. Protein sequence: CAFRGVQYF.

This chain links TRBV27 with TRBJ2-7; D possibly matches TRBD1 or TRBD2 (5 bases each). V lost 9 bases to trimming and J lost 2 bases, with 20 bases between them. Germline V CDR1 and CDR2: MNHEY, SMNVEV (reference sequence). CDR3 length equals 15 residues. The CDR3 loop reads CASPTPGRPAYEQYF. In DNA, the CDR3 is TGTGCCAGTCCAACACCGGGACGTCCTGCCTACGAGCAGTACTTC.

The rearrangement uses TRBV7-2 and TRBJ2-7; 12 bases match TRBD2. The CDR3 extends over 16 amino acids. CDR1 is SGHTA, CDR2 FQGNSA, per germline. Trimming took 4 bases from V and 4 from J; bases not matched to a gene: 8. The CDR3 region has the DNA TGTGCCAGCAGCTCCCCGACTAGCGGGAGTATTTACGAGCAGTACTTC. Translated: CASSSPTSGSIYEQYF.